These T cell receptor beta chains were read from a single sample in a study of blood T cell repertoires in COVID-19. Produced via immunoSEQ multiplex PCR; TCRdb's table is partial and in-frame only. The table records fewer than 200,000 clones, roughly 86% of them present only once. Material for sequencing was peripheral blood. The receptor set was obtained from a middle-aged man who had recovered from COVID-19. The CDR3 runs from the conserved cysteine through the conserved F or W. A D gene is named only where the DNA matches it firmly. Clone size is stated in some rows and not others, as once, few, many or a class when expanded.

TGTGCCAGCAGTTATGATAGGGGAGGAAACACCATATATTTT	CASSYDRGGNTIYF	TRBV6-6	TRBJ1-3	.	.
TGCGCCAGCAGCTTGGCAGGGACAGGGGTCACTGAAGCTTTCTTT	CASSLAGTGVTEAFF	TRBV5-1	TRBJ1-1	once	TRBD1
TGTGCCAGCAGAACAGACAGAAAGGGGAACACTGAAGCTTTCTTT	CASRTDRKGNTEAFF	TRBV28	TRBJ1-1	.	.
TGCAGTGCTAGTTTTGGGACAGGGGTGAGCTCCTACGAGCAGTACTTC	CSASFGTGVSSYEQYF	TRBV20-1	TRBJ2-7	.	TRBD1
TGTGCCAGAAGGCCAAGGGGGCTGGCAGATACGCAGTATTTT	CARRPRGLADTQYF	TRBV6-5	TRBJ2-3	.	TRBD1
TGTGCCAGCACCCTCGGCGGGGGGCACGAGCAGTACTTC	CASTLGGGHEQYF	TRBV12-3/TRBV12-4	TRBJ2-7	.	TRBD2
TGTGCCAGCAGGGGGCCGGGGGATCAAGAGACCCAGTACTTC	CASRGPGDQETQYF	TRBV28	TRBJ2-5	.	.
TGTGCCAGCAGTCCCGGGACTAGCGGGGGAGGGAACACCGGGGAGCTGTTTTTT	CASSPGTSGGGNTGELFF	TRBV2	TRBJ2-2	.	TRBD2
TGTGCCAGTAACCCTCAGGTCGCATCGAACTATGGCTACACCTTC	CASNPQVASNYGYTF	TRBV6-5	TRBJ1-2	.	.
TGTGCCAGCAGTTACGACGGGGTAGTGGAGACTGAAGCTTTCTTT	CASSYDGVVETEAFF	TRBV6-5	TRBJ1-1	.	.
TGTGCCATCAGTGAGAGGGCAGGGGGCGGGCAGCCCCAGCATTTT	CAISERAGGGQPQHF	TRBV10-3	TRBJ1-5	.	TRBD1
TGTGCCAGCTCACCGGGACAGGTCACTGAAGCTTTCTTT	CASSPGQVTEAFF	TRBV18	TRBJ1-1	.	TRBD1
TGTGCCAGCAGCCGACAAACAACTAATGAAAAACTGTTTTTT	CASSRQTTNEKLFF	TRBV3-1/TRBV3-2	TRBJ1-4	.	.
TGTGCCAGCAGGCCGACAAATACCAACGAGCAGTACTTC	CASRPTNTNEQYF	TRBV5-5	TRBJ2-7	.	.
TGTGCCAGTGCCCAAAACCAAGACAGTGAAAAACTGTTTTTT	CASAQNQDSEKLFF	TRBV19	TRBJ1-4	.	.
TGCGCCAGCAGCCAAGGCCTGGGGGCGTACGGCTACACCTTC	CASSQGLGAYGYTF	TRBV4-3	TRBJ1-2	.	.
TGTGCCAGCAGCTTCATAGGACAGGGAACCGGAAACACCATATATTTT	CASSFIGQGTGNTIYF	TRBV7-2	TRBJ1-3	.	TRBD1
TGTGCCAGCAGTCGGACAGGGGGCTATGGCTACACCTTC	CASSRTGGYGYTF	TRBV28	TRBJ1-2	.	TRBD1
TGTGCCAGCAGCCCACAGGGTTGGAAATTTAATCAGCCCCAGCATTTT	CASSPQGWKFNQPQHF	TRBV7-9	TRBJ1-5	.	.
TGTGCCACGACAGGTGGAACCGGGGAGCTGTTTTTT	CATTGGTGELFF	TRBV10-3	TRBJ2-2	.	.
TGTGCCAGCAGCCGCGTGCTCTACGAGCAGTACTTC	CASSRVLYEQYF	TRBV7-2	TRBJ2-7	.	.
TGTGCCAGCAGTACAGGGGGCAATGAGCAGTTCTTC	CASSTGGNEQFF	TRBV6-2/TRBV6-3	TRBJ2-1	few	TRBD1
TGTGCCAGTAGTATAGTAGAGTCTGGGGCCAACGTCCTGACTTTC	CASSIVESGANVLTF	TRBV19	TRBJ2-6	.	.
TGTGCCAGCAGCTCTTACAGGGGAGTGGCCGTGAACATTCAGTACTTC	CASSSYRGVAVNIQYF	TRBV5-8	TRBJ2-4	.	TRBD1
TGTGCCAGCAGCTCGGCGGGCACAGATACGCAGTATTTT	CASSSAGTDTQYF	TRBV7-8	TRBJ2-3	.	.
TGTGCCAGCAGCTCGTTCGGGACAGACGGATTGGGTGAGCAGTTCTTC	CASSSFGTDGLGEQFF	TRBV28	TRBJ2-1	.	TRBD1
TGCGCCAGCAGCGTACTAAACGGACAGGGTGGCAGCGAGCAGTACTTC	CASSVLNGQGGSEQYF	TRBV5-1	TRBJ2-7	.	TRBD1
TGTGCCTGGTCGACAGGGAGCGGAAACACCATATATTTT	CAWSTGSGNTIYF	TRBV30	TRBJ1-3	.	TRBD1
TGTGCCAGCTCAACCGGGACAAGCTACGAGCAGTACTTC	CASSTGTSYEQYF	TRBV18	TRBJ2-7	.	.
TGTGCCAGTAGTATCGCAGGGAATTCACCCCTCCACTTT	CASSIAGNSPLHF	TRBV19	TRBJ1-6	.	.
TGTGCCATCAGTGAGGGGCCAGGGGGCAGCTTTGAGCAGTTCTTC	CAISEGPGGSFEQFF	TRBV10-3	TRBJ2-1	.	TRBD1
TGTGCCAGTAGTATCAGGGATAGCTTTATCCCCTACGAGCAGTACTTC	CASSIRDSFIPYEQYF	TRBV19	TRBJ2-7	once	.
TGTGCCAGCAGCCCAGGGGGAAGGGGCCTCGAGCAGTACTTC	CASSPGGRGLEQYF	TRBV7-2	TRBJ2-7	.	TRBD1
TGTGCCAGCAGAGTAGGGGCCCCATACGAGCAGTACTTC	CASRVGAPYEQYF	TRBV7-2	TRBJ2-7	.	.
TGTGCCAGCAGCCGGGGACAGCCAAGCTCCTACGAGCAGTACTTC	CASSRGQPSSYEQYF	TRBV7-9	TRBJ2-7	.	TRBD1
TGCAGCGTTGAGAATAGGCAGGGGTTCCAAAAACTGTTTTTT	CSVENRQGFQKLFF	TRBV29-1	TRBJ1-4	.	.
TGTGCCAGCAGCAGCCCGGGACTACGGGACGAGCAGTACTTC	CASSSPGLRDEQYF	TRBV9	TRBJ2-7	.	TRBD2
TGCAGCGTTGGTGACATTGAAAAACTGTTTTTT	CSVGDIEKLFF	TRBV29-1	TRBJ1-4	.	.
TGTGCCAGCAGTTTTATAGACAGGGGCACCGGGGAGCTGTTTTTT	CASSFIDRGTGELFF	TRBV27	TRBJ2-2	.	TRBD1
TGCGCCAGCAGCCAAGAATTGCGGGGGGCAGGGGAGACCCAGTACTTC	CASSQELRGAGETQYF	TRBV4-3	TRBJ2-5	.	TRBD2
TGTGCCACCAGTGACTCTGGGACAGGGGGGCAGCCCCAGCATTTT	CATSDSGTGGQPQHF	TRBV24-1	TRBJ1-5	.	TRBD1
TGCGCCAGCAGCCCCACTAGCGGGAGGGCCTACGAGCAGTACTTC	CASSPTSGRAYEQYF	TRBV4-3	TRBJ2-7	once	TRBD2
TGTGCCAGCAGCTTAGGGACTAGCGGGCTCGGCTACGAGCAGTACTTC	CASSLGTSGLGYEQYF	TRBV7-6	TRBJ2-7	medium-sized	TRBD2
TGTGCCAGCAGCTTAGGACAGGGAAGCAATCAGCCCCAGCATTTT	CASSLGQGSNQPQHF	TRBV5-6	TRBJ1-5	.	TRBD1
TGTGCCAGCAGCACCACCGGACAGGGAGGATATGGCTACACCTTC	CASSTTGQGGYGYTF	TRBV28	TRBJ1-2	.	TRBD1
TGTGCCAGCAGTGAATGGGGGACAGGGGGCTCGTACGAGCAGTACTTC	CASSEWGTGGSYEQYF	TRBV6-1	TRBJ2-7	.	TRBD1
TGCGCCAGCAGTGAGTCGAGGGGGGGACAGGGTAAAAGCTCCTACGAGCAGTACTTC	CASSESRGGQGKSSYEQYF	TRBV10-1	TRBJ2-7	.	TRBD1
TGCGCCAGCAGCCAAGGGGTGGAGAGGGGAAACACCATATATTTT	CASSQGVERGNTIYF	TRBV4-3	TRBJ1-3	.	.
TGTGCCTGGAGTGCTGGACAGTTCAATTCACCCCTCCACTTT	CAWSAGQFNSPLHF	TRBV30	TRBJ1-6	.	.
TGTGCCAGCAGTGACCCCGGGGGGGATTCACCCCTCCACTTT	CASSDPGGDSPLHF	TRBV7-6	TRBJ1-6	.	.
TGTGCCAGCAGCCAAGGTACAGGGCTCTATGGCTACACCTTC	CASSQGTGLYGYTF	TRBV3-1/TRBV3-2	TRBJ1-2	once	.
TGTGCCAGCAGTGATAGCCCCGGGGAGCAGTTCTTC	CASSDSPGEQFF	TRBV6-1	TRBJ2-1	few	.
TGTGCCAGCAGCCAACAGGGATTAACGAACACTGAAGCTTTCTTT	CASSQQGLTNTEAFF	TRBV11-3	TRBJ1-1	.	.